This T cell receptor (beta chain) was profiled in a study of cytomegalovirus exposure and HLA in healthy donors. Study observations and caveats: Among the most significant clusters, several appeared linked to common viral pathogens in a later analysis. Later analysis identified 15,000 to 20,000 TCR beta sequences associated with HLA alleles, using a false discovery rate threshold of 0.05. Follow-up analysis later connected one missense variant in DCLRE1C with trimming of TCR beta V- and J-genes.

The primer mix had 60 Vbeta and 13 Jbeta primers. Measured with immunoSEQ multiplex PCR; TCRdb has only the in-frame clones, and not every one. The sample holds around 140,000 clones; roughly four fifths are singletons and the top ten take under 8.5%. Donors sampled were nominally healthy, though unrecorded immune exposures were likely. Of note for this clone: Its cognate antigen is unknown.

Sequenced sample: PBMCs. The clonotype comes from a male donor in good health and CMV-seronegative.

Written as DNA, the CDR3 is TGCGCCAGCAAACTCCAGACTAGCGCCGATTACGAGCAGTACTTC. This sequence encodes CASKLQTSADYEQYF. The V call is TRBV5-1, the J call TRBJ2-7, with TRBD2 matching over 8 bases. The CDR3 spans 15 residues. In germline, CDR1 is SGHRS, CDR2 YFSETQ. V trimming: 6 bases; J trimming: 4 bases; junction bases outside the gene matches: 12.